This T cell receptor (beta chain) was recorded in a study of blood T cell repertoires in COVID-19. Study overall: PBMCs, B-cell-depleted T cells, or T cells provided the cDNA or gDNA that made up the material.

Per the study methods: Amplification from reference gene primers served as the basis for estimated nucleated cell counts. Produced via immunoSEQ multiplex PCR; TCRdb's table is partial and in-frame only. V, J and clone size are those of that table, while D and trimming were read from the DNA. The data show 150,000 to 190,000 clones, roughly 72% seen once. Trimming at V came to 6 bases and at J to 4 bases, leaving 10 bases not matched to a gene. The CDR3 is 15 residues long. The V gene's germline CDR1 is MNHEY and CDR2 SVGAGI. The chain employs TRBV6-5 and TRBJ2-7, with 9 bases fitting TRBD1. The receptor comes from a woman aged 80 or over with acute or convalescent COVID-19. The specimen was peripheral blood. The CDR3 coding sequence is TGTGCCAGCAGCTCCCCGGGACAGGGAGGATACGAGCAGTACTTC. Its translation is CASSSPGQGGYEQYF.